Each of the 15 T cell receptor beta chains below was sequenced from the same sample in a study of T cell changes during pregnancy in multiple sclerosis. Method: immunoSEQ multiplex PCR; TCRdb's copy keeps in-frame clones and lacks some. Of over 25,000 clones detected, roughly nine tenths appear once; the ten largest clones hold around 8%. This material consisted of CD8+ T cells from peripheral blood mononuclear cells, taken before pregnancy. The receptors were gathered from a female donor with multiple sclerosis, enrolled in a pregnancy study.

CDR3 nucleotides: TGCGCCAGCAGCTTGGCTCAGGGGCGGTCACCCCTCCACTTT. Protein sequence: CASSLAQGRSPLHF. The chain links TRBV5-1 to TRBJ1-6; D perhaps matches TRBD1 (6 bases). Germline CDR1 is SGHRS and CDR2 is YFSETQ. The V and J ends lost 0 bases and 10 bases respectively, with 11 bases between them. The CDR3 length is 14 residues.

The gene calls are TRBV5-6 and TRBJ2-2; 8 nucleotides line up with TRBD1. Germline V gene data show CDR1 as SGHDT and CDR2 as YYEEEE. Trimming cost V 0 bases and J 6 bases; bases outside gene matches: 7. The CDR3 consists of 16 residues. In DNA form, the CDR3 reads TGTGCCAGCAGCTTGGGGGCAGGGGGCGCAGCCGGGGAGCTGTTTTTT. This sequence encodes CASSLGAGGAAGELFF.

The J gene is TRBJ2-1, the V gene TRBV28; D may be TRBD2 (5 bases). V lost 7 bases and J 0 bases, leaving 16 bases between the germline ends. The CDR3 consists of 16 residues. The germline V gene has CDR1 MDHEN and CDR2 SYDVKM. The CDR3 nucleotides read TGTGCCAGCACCCGCCGCGGGCCTAGCTCCTACAATGAGCAGTTCTTC. As protein: CASTRRGPSSYNEQFF. Variable domain in full (rest from reference TRBV28 and TRBJ2-1): DVKVTQSSRYLVKRTGEKVFLECVQDMDHENMFWYRQDPGLGLRLIYFSYDVKMKEKGDIPEGYSVSREKKERFSLILESASTNQTSMYLCASTRRGPSSYNEQFFGPGTRLTVL.

V and J are TRBV4-3 and TRBJ2-7; D is possibly TRBD2 (7 bases). Germline loops: CDR1 LGHNA, CDR2 YSLEER. The CDR3 is 18 residues long. V shed 0 bases and J shed 3 bases, with 21 bases lying between them. CDR3 amino acids: CASSQEGTLGGGGYEQYF. CDR3 bases: TGCGCCAGCAGCCAAGAAGGAACGTTAGGAGGGGGGGGCTACGAGCAGTACTTC.

The rearrangement joins TRBV7-9 to TRBJ2-1; D gene ambiguous. Per germline, CDR1 SEHNR and CDR2 FQNEAQ (reference sequence). V was clipped by 2 bases and J by 5 bases, with 10 bases between them. The CDR3 runs to 14 residues. CDR3 sequence (DNA): TGTGCCAGCAGCTTAAGCTTCCCTGACAATGAGCAGTTCTTC. This translates into CASSLSFPDNEQFF.

This clone was counted a single time. The chain has TRBV5-6 and TRBJ1-2; D is perhaps TRBD1 (6 bases). Germline V CDR1 and CDR2: SGHDT, YYEEEE. V was shortened by 4 bases and J by 4 bases, with 11 bases between the two germline ends. The length of the CDR3 is 13 residues. CDR3 bases: TGTGCCAGCAGCCTAACAGGGACCTATGGCTACACCTTC. Protein product: CASSLTGTYGYTF.

The rearrangement joins TRBV7-9 to TRBJ1-6; perhaps TRBD1 as D (5 bases). V was trimmed by 3 bases and J by 4 bases, leaving 10 bases between them. Germline values: CDR1 SEHNR, CDR2 FQNEAQ (reference sequence). This CDR3 contains 15 residues. CDR3 protein: CASSLTDPYNSPLHF. The CDR3 region has the DNA TGTGCCAGCAGCTTGACAGACCCATATAATTCACCCCTCCACTTT.

This chain joins TRBV5-6 and TRBJ2-7; perhaps TRBD2 as D (6 bases). The V gene lost 4 bases and the J gene lost 1 base, with 15 bases spanning the gap. This CDR3 has 15 residues. Germline CDR1 reads SGHDT; CDR2 reads YYEEEE. DNA for the CDR3: TGTGCCAGCAGCCGATGGGAGGACTCGTCCTACGAGCAGTACTTC. It encodes CASSRWEDSSYEQYF.

The CDR3 here is CASRGRQGGELFF. CDR3 sequence (DNA): TGTGCCAGCAGAGGGAGGCAGGGTGGGGAGCTGTTTTTT. V is TRBV7-9 and J is TRBJ2-2; TRBD2 might be the D (6 bases). CDR3 size: 13 residues. Trimming cost V 6 bases and J 8 bases, with 13 bases left between them. Germline V gene sequence: CDR1 SEHNR, CDR2 FQNEAQ (reference sequence).

V gene TRBV4-1 combines with J gene TRBJ2-4; 9 nucleotides align to TRBD1. V shed 4 bases, J shed 12 bases, and the junction held 7 bases outside the gene matches. Germline-derived CDR1 and CDR2 are MGHRA and YSYEKL. The CDR3 length is 13 residues. The CDR3 region has the DNA TGCGCCAGCAGCCTTGGGACAGGGAATACTCAGTACTTC. This sequence encodes CASSLGTGNTQYF.

The chain couples TRBV4-3 to TRBJ2-7; tentative D call: TRBD2 (6 bases). Germline CDR1 is LGHNA and CDR2 is YSLEER. The germline V and J ends were trimmed by 2 bases and 3 bases, with 14 bases remaining between them. The CDR3 consists of 15 residues. The CDR3 region is CASSQSHGGGYEQYF. The CDR3 DNA reads TGCGCCAGCAGCCAATCACACGGGGGTGGCTACGAGCAGTACTTC.

This chain's CDR3 is CASSQDGAGGRTDTQYF. The CDR3 DNA follows: TGCGCCAGCAGCCAAGATGGGGCGGGGGGGAGAACAGATACGCAGTATTTT. The chain uses TRBV4-3 and TRBJ2-3; 9 nucleotides match TRBD2. This CDR3 is built from 17 residues. Germline CDR1 reads LGHNA; CDR2 reads YSLEER. Trimming at V came to 0 bases and at J to 3 bases, leaving 7 bases not matched to a gene.

The chain carries TRBV9 and TRBJ1-1; 7 bases line up with TRBD1. V was clipped by 0 bases and J by 0 bases; unmatched bases: 5. The germline V gene encodes CDR1 SGDLS and CDR2 YYNGEE. The CDR3 extends over 16 amino acids. In nucleotides, the CDR3 is TGTGCCAGCAGCGTAGACAGGGGTACGATGAACACTGAAGCTTTCTTT. It specifies CASSVDRGTMNTEAFF.

This clone was seen a handful of times. V usage is TRBV28 and J usage is TRBJ2-7, with TRBD1 matching over 7 bases. CDR1 and CDR2 (germline): MDHEN, SYDVKM. The CDR3 covers 15 residues. The ends lost 4 bases at V and 2 bases at J; junction bases unmatched: 8. The CDR3: CASSSHPGQTYEQYF. The CDR3, as DNA: TGTGCCAGCAGTTCTCATCCGGGACAGACCTACGAGCAGTACTTC.

The chain joins TRBV9 to TRBJ2-3; a possible D gene is TRBD2 (6 bases). This CDR3 region has 14 residues. Trimming took off 4 bases at V and 0 bases at J, with 9 bases between the two ends. Germline CDR1 is SGDLS and CDR2 is YYNGEE. The CDR3 DNA reads TGTGCCAGCAGCATCGGGGGAAGCACAGATACGCAGTATTTT. Residues: CASSIGGSTDTQYF.